A single sample gave rise to the 17 T cell receptor beta chains below, sequenced in a study of tumor-infiltrating lymphocytes in primary liver carcinoma. A constant-region primer served to make TCR beta cDNA from about 500 ng total RNA. Construction of TCR beta libraries relied on three successive nested multiplex PCR rounds employing slightly modified ARM-PCR. TRBV1-TRBV30 forward primers and a C-beta reverse primer were used in the first two PCR rounds, which each ran for approximately 11 cycles. TCRdb fed the multiplex PCR reads into MiXCR, producing one record per CDR3 protein. The table has approximately 120,000 distinct CDR3 sequences, around 64% seen once; the top ten hold roughly 7.9%. From unsorted bulk tissue weighing about 20-33 mg, DNA and RNA were co-extracted. What was sequenced was liver tumor tissue from sampling region 3. Subset in this sample: tumor region T3, left-lateral pole. The receptor source for this set is a woman in her fifties or sixties with primary liver carcinoma and hepatitis B virus infection.

The sample holds many counts of this clonotype. The rearrangement joins TRBV11-2 to TRBJ2-5, with D unclear. In germline, CDR1 is SGHAT, CDR2 FQNNGV. V lost 1 base and J lost 6, with 9 bases in between. The CDR3 runs to 13 residues. The CDR3 bases are TGTGCCAGCAGCTTAGTGGAGAGAAAGACCCAGTACTTC. Translating it yields CASSLVERKTQYF.

Turning to this clonotype: Compared with germline, one end of the junction differs, possibly owing to a read error. The chain has TRBV6-1 and TRBJ1-5; unclear D gene. Per the germline V gene, CDR1 is MNHNS and CDR2 is SASEGT. The CDR3 length is 13 residues. The CDR3 sequence is CASSCAADHPQHF. In DNA, the CDR3 is TGTGCCAGCAGTTGTGCAGCGGATCATCCCCAGCATTTT.

About this clonotype: Since the CDR3 does not end with the conserved phenylalanine or tryptophan, this likely comes from a read error. It is unclear where the CDR3 begins or ends on the DNA, so no DNA is shown, and the CDR3 is as TCRdb lists it. The chain is built from TRBV11-2 and TRBJ2-1; the table names TRBD1, a call not compared with the DNA. Germline V lookup: CDR1 SGHAT, CDR2 FQNNGV. Inclusive of both ends, the CDR3 amounts to 14 amino acids. Here the CDR3 reads CASSLDPRGGELFL.

Concerning this clonotype: A much larger clone lies one base from this, so it may be a read error. The chain recombines TRBV28 with TRBJ2-5; D is possibly TRBD1 or TRBD2 (6 bases each). Germline V gives CDR1 MDHEN, CDR2 SYDVKM. The CDR3 totals 16 residues. In nucleotides, the CDR3 is TGTGCCAGCACCTCCCCGGGGGCGGGTGCAGGTCTGACCCGGTACTTC. Protein: CASTSPGAGAGLTRYF.

The V and J genes are TRBV6-5 and TRBJ2-7, with D unclear. The CDR3 sequence is 15 residues long. The germline V gene has CDR1 MNHEY and CDR2 SVGAGI. V was pared by 0 bases and J by 7 bases, with 16 bases between. Written as DNA, the CDR3 is TGTGCCAGCAGTTACTCGTTCCAGGATTACTATGAGCAGTACTTC. Protein product: CASSYSFQDYYEQYF.

Turning to this clonotype: The junction shows a germline mismatch at one end, possibly a read error. The V gene is TRBV7-9, the J gene TRBJ2-7; D perhaps matches TRBD2 (6 bases). Germline CDR1 SEHNR, CDR2 FQNEAQ (reference sequence). This CDR3 has 14 amino acids. The CDR3 DNA reads as TGTGCCAGCTGCTTTACTAGCTGGACCTACGAGCAGTACTTC. Amino acid sequence: CASCFTSWTYEQYF.

The V gene is TRBV28, the J gene TRBJ1-2; D is perhaps TRBD1 (5 bases). The V end lost 3 bases, the J end lost 5 bases, and 13 bases lay between the germline ends. This CDR3 is built from 14 residues. Germline loops: CDR1 MDHEN, CDR2 SYDVKM. The CDR3 region is CASSFAGSNYGYTF. CDR3 in DNA: TGTGCCAGCAGTTTCGCAGGGAGTAATTATGGCTACACCTTC.

Notes on this clonotype: The junction departs from the called germline gene at one end, perhaps through a read error. The chain uses TRBV28 and TRBJ1-1; D may be TRBD1 (6 bases). Germline CDR1 and CDR2: MDHEN and SYDVKM. This CDR3 is 16 amino acids long. The CDR3 nucleotides are TGTGCCAGCAGTTTAAACCTCCGGGGGGCGCGCACTGGAGCTTTTTTT. The encoded protein is CASSLNLRGARTGAFF.

A word on this clonotype: A read error may produce the germline difference seen at one junction end. The chain's CDR3 is CASTQEPRFQETQYF. The CDR3 bases are TGCGCCAGCACCCAAGAACCCCGATTCCAAGAGACCCAGTACTTC. The V and J genes are TRBV4-1 and TRBJ2-5, with D hard to call. CDR1 and CDR2 from the germline V gene are MGHRA and YSYEKL. This CDR3 contains 15 residues.

This clonotype was seen repeatedly, ten times or more. The rearrangement uses TRBV10-3 and TRBJ1-1; D unresolved. The CDR3 spans 14 residues. Germline assignment: CDR1 ENHRY and CDR2 SYGVKD. V gave up 7 bases and J gave up 1 base, with 13 bases separating them. The CDR3 region is CAITGSRGNTEAFF. CDR3 DNA sequence: TGTGCCATCACGGGCAGCCGCGGGAACACTGAAGCTTTCTTT.

As for this clonotype: Given a much more abundant clone one base away, this may be a read error. The chain couples TRBV4-1 to TRBJ1-3; D may be TRBD1 (6 bases). Germline CDR1 MGHRA, CDR2 YSYEKL. V gave up 4 bases and J gave up 4 bases, with 14 bases separating them. The CDR3 runs to 15 residues. This CDR3 reads CASSLIPGTGNTIYF. The CDR3 nucleotides are TGCGCCAGCAGCCTCATCCCGGGGACAGGAAACACCATATATTTT.

As concerns this clonotype: At one of its ends the junction is not consistent with the germline gene, which may arise from a read error. This sequence joins TRBV5-4 and TRBJ2-7; the match to TRBD1 covers 12 bases. This CDR3 contains 16 residues. In germline, CDR1 is SGHNT, CDR2 YYREEE (reference sequence). The CDR3 loop reads CAISLEGTGGIYEHYF. CDR3 sequence (DNA): TGTGCCATCAGCTTGGAAGGGACAGGGGGCATTTACGAGCACTACTTC.

Points on this clonotype: A clone one base away is much larger, so this may be a read error. The chain has TRBV5-6 and TRBJ2-7; 7 bases map to TRBD2. Per germline, CDR1 SGHDT and CDR2 YYEEEE. The CDR3 is 15 residues long. This chain's CDR3 is CAGSLRPSGGYEQYF. The CDR3 DNA sequence: TGTGCCGGCAGCTTGAGGCCTAGCGGAGGGTACGAGCAGTACTTC.

This clonotype was counted a single time. Relative to the germline gene, one junction end is altered; a read error may explain this. The V call is TRBV4-1, the J call TRBJ1-3, with 10 bases lining up with TRBD1. Germline V gene lookup returns CDR1 MGHRA and CDR2 YSYEKL. This CDR3 is built from 17 residues. The CDR3 nucleotides are TGCGCCAGCAACCAAGAACAAATGACAGGGGGCGGAAACACCATATATTTT. It translates to CASNQEQMTGGGNTIYF.

To note about this clonotype: A junction boundary mismatches the germline segment, possibly from a read error. The chain employs TRBV5-6 and TRBJ2-6; D possibly corresponds to TRBD2 (6 bases). The V gene's germline CDR1 is SGHDT and CDR2 YYEEEE. The CDR3 runs to 16 residues. In nucleotides, the CDR3 is TGTGCCAGCAGCTTTTTGGAGGGCTCTGGGGCCAACGTCCTGGCTTTC. As protein: CASSFLEGSGANVLAF.

For this clonotype: A much larger clone sits a single nucleotide away, making a read error possible. This chain uses TRBV5-6 with TRBJ2-7; perhaps TRBD2 as D (5 bases). V was shortened by 6 bases and J by 0 bases, with 10 bases between the two germline ends. The V gene's germline CDR1 is SGHDT and CDR2 YYEEEE. This CDR3 is 13 amino acids long. This CDR3 is CASNSGISYEQYF. In DNA, the CDR3 is TGTGCCAGCAACTCGGGGATCTCCTACGAGCAGTACTTC.

The rearrangement joins TRBV5-1 to TRBJ2-2; D unresolved. This CDR3 spans 14 amino acids. The germline V gene has CDR1 SGHRS and CDR2 YFSETQ. V was cut by 0 bases and J by 5 bases, with 8 bases left in between. The CDR3 DNA is TGCGCCAGCAGCTTGGGTCCACTGACCGGGGAGCTGTTTTTT. Amino acids: CASSLGPLTGELFF.